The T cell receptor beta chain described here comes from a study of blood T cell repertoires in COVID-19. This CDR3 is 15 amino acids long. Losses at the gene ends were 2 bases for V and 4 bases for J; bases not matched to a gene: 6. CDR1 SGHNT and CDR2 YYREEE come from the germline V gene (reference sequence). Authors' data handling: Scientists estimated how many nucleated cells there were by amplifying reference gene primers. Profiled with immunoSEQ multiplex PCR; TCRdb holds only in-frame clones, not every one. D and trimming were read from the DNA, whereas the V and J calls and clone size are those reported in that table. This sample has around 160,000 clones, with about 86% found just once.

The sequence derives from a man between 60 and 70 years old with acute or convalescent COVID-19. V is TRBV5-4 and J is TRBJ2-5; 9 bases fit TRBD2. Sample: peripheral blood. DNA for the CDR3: TGTGCCAGCAGCTTTAGCGGGAGCAGGGGAGAGACCCAGTACTTC. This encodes CASSFSGSRGETQYF.